Each of the 18 T cell receptor beta chains below was sequenced from the same sample in a study of T-cell reconstitution after alpha-beta-depleted transplantation in children. Researchers prepared the TCRbeta library using unique molecular identifiers, the study reports. TCRdb re-called the PCR reads with MiXCR, one entry per CDR3 protein. The sample includes around 200,000 distinct CDR3 sequences, roughly 6.8% seen only once; the top ten take around 3.1%. Specimen: PBMCs from the stem cell graft donor, collected from the stem cell graft. The receptors derive from a human donor who donated a stem cell graft to a child with Wiskott-Aldrich syndrome.

This clonotype was found many times. This chain joins TRBV19 and TRBJ2-1, with unresolved D. This CDR3 is built from 15 residues. Germline CDR1 and CDR2: LNHDA and SQIVND (reference sequence). Between the trimmed V and J ends, which lost 1 base and 1 base, there was a span of 8 bases. CDR3 amino acids: CASSIVPGSYNEQFF. CDR3 nucleotide sequence: TGTGCCAGTAGTATAGTCCCAGGATCCTACAATGAGCAGTTCTTC.

This clonotype was recorded many times. The chain carries TRBV2 and TRBJ2-7; 7 bases match TRBD1. CDR3 length equals 13 residues. Germline CDR1 and CDR2: SNHLY and FYNNEI. The V gene end was trimmed by 6 bases and the J gene end by 2 bases; junction bases not matched to a gene: 4. The CDR3 region has the DNA TGTGCCAGCAGAGACAGGGACCCCTACGAGCAGTACTTC. Protein product: CASRDRDPYEQYF.

This clonotype has more than one count but fewer than ten. The chain has TRBV5-1 and TRBJ1-1; D may be TRBD1 (6 bases). Germline V gene data show CDR1 as SGHRS and CDR2 as YFSETQ. The CDR3 covers 13 residues. Trimming took off 5 bases at V and 0 bases at J, with 8 bases between the two ends. In DNA form, the CDR3 reads TGCGCCAGCAGGCGGACAGTGAACACTGAAGCTTTCTTT. Amino acid sequence: CASRRTVNTEAFF.

This chain uses TRBV7-2 with TRBJ2-1; D is perhaps TRBD1 or TRBD2 (5 bases each). V was trimmed by 6 bases and J by 7 bases, leaving 22 bases between them. The CDR3 spans 16 residues. CDR1 and CDR2 from the germline V gene are SGHTA and FQGNSA. In nucleotides, the CDR3 is TGTGCCAGCAGTTTCGTGGGGACCGGCGCTCAAAATGAGCAGTTCTTC. It translates to CASSFVGTGAQNEQFF.

This clonotype was recorded at least ten times. The chain joins TRBV29-1 to TRBJ2-1; TRBD2 might be the D (5 bases). The germline V gene has CDR1 SQVTM and CDR2 ANQGSEA. V was trimmed by 5 bases and J by 2 bases, leaving 10 bases between them. The CDR3 spans 13 residues. The DNA for the CDR3 is TGCAGCGTTATCGGGGATGCCTACAATGAGCAGTTCTTC. As protein: CSVIGDAYNEQFF.

This clonotype was found many times. The chain recombines TRBV29-1 with TRBJ1-5, with D possibly being TRBD1 (6 bases). Germline CDR1 reads SQVTM; CDR2 reads ANQGSEA. Between the trimmed V and J ends, which lost 4 bases and 5 bases, there was a span of 12 bases. This CDR3 region has 13 residues. The CDR3 coding sequence is TGCAGCGTTGGCGGGACACCGGATCAGCCCCAGCATTTT. Amino acids: CSVGGTPDQPQHF.

This clonotype was counted ten times or more. The rearrangement links TRBV5-1 to TRBJ2-5, with 10 bases lining up with TRBD1. Losses at the gene ends were 4 bases for V and 3 bases for J; bases not matched to a gene: 9. Germline-derived CDR1 and CDR2 are SGHRS and YFSETQ. This CDR3 region has 16 residues. Here the CDR3 reads CASSGGTGTGEETQYF. Here the CDR3 DNA reads TGCGCCAGCAGCGGAGGTACCGGGACAGGGGAAGAGACCCAGTACTTC.

Many counts were recorded for this clonotype. V and J are TRBV20-1 and TRBJ2-2, with no clear D. V gave up 3 bases and J gave up 4 bases, with 12 bases separating them. The CDR3 sequence is 14 residues long. The germline V gene has CDR1 DFQATT and CDR2 SNEGSKA (reference sequence). CDR3 region: CSARDQMPTGELFF. The CDR3 nucleotides read TGCAGTGCTAGGGACCAAATGCCCACCGGGGAGCTGTTTTTT.

The V gene is TRBV30, the J gene TRBJ1-3; 7 positions match TRBD1. The CDR3 is 16 amino acids. Per the germline V gene, CDR1 is GTSNPN and CDR2 is SVGIG (reference sequence). With V trimmed by 8 bases and J by 5 bases, 18 bases remained unmatched. The CDR3 loop is CAGYFGTVHLRNTIYF. In nucleotides, the CDR3 is TGTGCCGGCTACTTCGGGACAGTGCATTTGAGAAACACCATATATTTT.

This clonotype appeared many times. The chain joins TRBV10-1 to TRBJ2-7, with 7 bases identical to TRBD1. In germline, CDR1 is WNHNN, CDR2 SYGVQD (reference sequence). CDR3 length equals 15 residues. V was clipped by 3 bases and J by 2 bases; unmatched bases: 7. In DNA form, the CDR3 reads TGCGCCAGCAGTGAAATCAACAGGGGACCCTACGAGCAGTACTTC. Amino acids: CASSEINRGPYEQYF.

This clonotype turned up a few times. This rearrangement joins TRBV7-8 to TRBJ1-4; D possibly corresponds to TRBD1 (6 bases). Germline values: CDR1 SGHVS, CDR2 FQNEAQ. V was trimmed by 3 bases and J by 7 bases, leaving 15 bases between them. The CDR3 consists of 15 residues. The CDR3 here is CASSFSTGKGEKLFF. DNA for the CDR3: TGTGCCAGCAGCTTTAGTACAGGGAAGGGTGAAAAACTGTTTTTT.

This clonotype was found many times. The chain recombines TRBV20-1 with TRBJ2-7; TRBD1 matches at 7 bases. V shed 6 bases, J shed 4 bases, and the junction held 9 bases outside the gene matches. CDR1 DFQATT and CDR2 SNEGSKA come from the germline V gene (reference sequence). This CDR3 is built from 13 residues. This CDR3 reads CSANRDRQYEQYF. The CDR3 region has the DNA TGCAGTGCAAACCGGGACAGACAATACGAGCAGTACTTC.

This clonotype has ten or more counts. The chain has TRBV12-3 or TRBV12-4 and TRBJ2-7; no firm D call. Trimming left V 3 bases short and J 0 bases short, with 12 bases between. This CDR3 is built from 15 residues. The CDR3 is CASSLRMPGSYEQYF. The CDR3 bases are TGTGCCAGCAGTTTGCGCATGCCCGGCTCCTACGAGCAGTACTTC.

There are many counts of this clonotype. The rearrangement links TRBV25-1 to TRBJ1-6, with D unclear. This CDR3 has 14 residues. Trimming removed 2 bases at V and 7 bases at J, with 9 bases between. From germline, CDR1 is MGHDK and CDR2 SYGVNS. This CDR3 is CASSEVNFNSPLHF. The CDR3 bases are TGTGCCAGCAGTGAAGTAAACTTCAATTCACCCCTCCACTTT.

This clonotype showed up many times. This chain connects TRBV6-1 to TRBJ2-7; maybe TRBD1 (6 bases). The V and J ends lost 7 bases and 1 base respectively, with 14 bases between them. The CDR3 totals 14 residues. CDR1 and CDR2 from the germline V gene are MNHNS and SASEGT. The CDR3: CASTIPGQSYEQYF. In DNA, the CDR3 is TGTGCCAGCACCATACCAGGACAGTCCTACGAGCAGTACTTC.

This clonotype was picked up many times. The J gene is TRBJ1-1, the V gene TRBV6-5; no definite D call. V shed 4 bases and J shed 1 base, with 13 bases lying between them. The CDR3 covers 15 residues. Germline V gene sequence: CDR1 MNHEY, CDR2 SVGAGI. The CDR3 DNA reads TGTGCCAGCAGTTTCAACACCCTAGGGAACACTGAAGCTTTCTTT. Encoded protein: CASSFNTLGNTEAFF.

This clonotype was recorded many times. The chain has TRBV7-2 and TRBJ2-5; 7 bases are a match to TRBD1. This CDR3 is built from 13 residues. From germline, CDR1 is SGHTA and CDR2 FQGNSA. J was trimmed by 4 bases and V by 10 bases; bases with no gene match: 9. The CDR3 DNA reads as TGTGCCACCTCCAGGGGGTATGGAGAGACCCAGTACTTC. Residues: CATSRGYGETQYF.

In its sample, this clonotype was seen a few times. Here the CDR3 reads CASSLPRGTKNIQYF. The DNA for the CDR3 is TGTGCCAGCAGCTTGCCCAGGGGAACCAAAAACATTCAGTACTTC. The chain couples TRBV5-8 to TRBJ2-4, with D possibly being TRBD1 (6 bases). The V end lost 1 base, the J end lost 2 bases, and 10 bases lay between the germline ends. The CDR3 is 15 amino acids. Germline lookup yields CDR1 SGHTS and CDR2 YDEGEE.